This TCR beta chain was sequenced for a study of neurological immune-mediated disorders. Every sequencing run produced over 160 million TCR-beta sequences, and the sequences from any one run covered 15-18 subjects. Using its own MiXCR run on the 5' RACE reads, TCRdb lists one record per CDR3 protein. The sample has roughly 39,000 distinct CDR3 sequences, just under 7.5% seen once. The CDR3 consists of 15 residues. V dropped 5 bases and J dropped 5 bases, with 18 bases sitting between them. Germline CDR1 SGHTA, CDR2 FQGTGA. This clonotype occurred many times. The rearrangement joins TRBV7-3 to TRBJ2-5; D perhaps matches TRBD2 (6 bases). The source is a man in his forties or fifties in good health. Input material: CD4+ T cells from blood. The CDR3 DNA follows: TGTGCCAGCAGCCGAAGCGGGTCCCGCCGCGAGACCCAGTACTTC. Its translation: CASSRSGSRRETQYF.